A single sample gave rise to the 5 T cell receptor beta chains below, sequenced in a study of blood T cell repertoires in COVID-19. Data came from immunoSEQ multiplex PCR; TCRdb stores just in-frame clones and leaves some out. The table has nearly 70,000 clones, 82% seen once. The specimen was peripheral blood. These receptor sequences come from a woman aged 80 or older with acute or convalescent COVID-19.

This clone was detected only a few times. J is TRBJ2-5 and V is TRBV20-1, with D maybe TRBD2 (5 bases). The V end was cut by 7 bases, the J end by 5 bases, with 11 bases between. This CDR3 region has 11 residues. CDR1 is DFQATT and CDR2 is SNEGSKA in the germline V gene (reference sequence). The CDR3 nucleotides are TGCAGTGGAACACTAGGGGAGACCCAGTACTTC. This encodes CSGTLGETQYF.

The V and J genes are TRBV7-9 and TRBJ2-5; the match to TRBD1 covers 9 bases. Germline CDR1 reads SEHNR; CDR2 reads FQNEAQ (reference sequence). The CDR3 loop spans 17 amino acids. After removal of 5 bases from V and 2 bases from J, the junction contained 12 bases not matched to a gene. CDR3 DNA sequence: TGTGCCAGCAGCGACGGTTACAGGGGGCGAGGACAAGAGACCCAGTACTTC. This gives the protein CASSDGYRGRGQETQYF.

The chain joins TRBV6-6 to TRBJ1-1, with 7 bases that match TRBD1. This CDR3 comprises 14 residues. Germline assignment: CDR1 MNHNY and CDR2 SVGAGI (reference sequence). V was clipped by 9 bases and J by 0 bases; unmatched bases: 7. Here the CDR3 DNA reads TGTGCCAGTAAGGGACAGCTCATGAACACTGAAGCTTTCTTT. Translating it yields CASKGQLMNTEAFF.

The chain links TRBV5-1 to TRBJ2-2, with D tentatively TRBD2 (6 bases). The CDR3 has 14 amino acids. V lost 5 bases to trimming and J lost 1 base, with 9 bases between them. Germline CDR1 and CDR2: SGHRS and YFSETQ. DNA of the CDR3: TGCGCCAGCAGGTCGCGGGGGAACACCGGGGAGCTGTTTTTT. Translating it yields CASRSRGNTGELFF.

This rearrangement joins TRBV29-1 to TRBJ1-1, with TRBD1 matching over 8 bases. The ends lost 2 bases at V and 4 bases at J; junction bases unmatched: 6. CDR3 length: 14 residues. Germline V gives CDR1 SQVTM, CDR2 ANQGSEA. This CDR3 reads CSVESGGVGTEAFF. Here the CDR3 DNA reads TGCAGCGTTGAATCAGGGGGCGTGGGCACTGAAGCTTTCTTT.